One sample yielded the 32 T cell receptor beta chains listed below, sequenced in a study of blood T cell repertoires in COVID-19 (dated by TCRdb to 2018 to 2021). The library was generated by the immunoSEQ multiplex PCR assay. The source is immuneACCESS, and TCRdb retained only in-frame sequences with V and J called. Part of the clones is not carried over; for the studies checked, unresolved V genes explain less than half of this, and the remainder is unexplained. The sample has 300,000 to 450,000 clones on record, more than 70% of them singletons. The ten biggest clones cover about 2.3% of the sample. The sequenced material came from peripheral blood. The source of these receptors is a woman aged 60-70 years with COVID-19, enrolled during active disease.

The chain uses TRBV7-8 and TRBJ1-1; possibly TRBD1 for D (6 bases). V dropped 5 bases and J dropped 2 bases, with 18 bases sitting between them. CDR3 length: 16 residues. CDR1 SGHVS and CDR2 FQNEAQ come from the germline V gene. In nucleotides, the CDR3 is TGTGCCAGCAGCACCCGGGACACCTCCGCTAACACTGAAGCTTTCTTT. This translates into CASSTRDTSANTEAFF.

V usage is TRBV19 and J usage is TRBJ1-5; no definite D call. Germline V gene sequence: CDR1 LNHDA, CDR2 SQIVND (reference sequence). With 10 bases removed from V and 3 bases from J, the gap between germline ends came to 13 bases. This CDR3 contains 13 residues. The CDR3 is CATKRQANQPQHF. The CDR3 DNA sequence: TGTGCCACTAAACGACAAGCCAATCAGCCCCAGCATTTT.

The rearrangement joins TRBV19 to TRBJ1-5; D might be TRBD1 (6 bases). The V end was cut by 4 bases, the J end by 1 base, with 14 bases between. The V gene's germline CDR1 is LNHDA and CDR2 SQIVND (reference sequence). The CDR3 loop spans 16 amino acids. The CDR3 DNA sequence: TGTGCCAGTAGTAACACAGGGATGGGAAGCAATCAGCCCCAGCATTTT. Translating gives CASSNTGMGSNQPQHF.

This sequence joins TRBV7-9 and TRBJ1-3; TRBD1 is a possible D gene (5 bases). Between the trimmed V and J ends, which lost 10 bases and 1 base, there was a span of 8 bases. The germline CDR1 and CDR2 sequences are SEHNR and FQNEAQ (reference sequence). The CDR3 is made up of 12 amino acids. The CDR3, as DNA: TGTGCCATCCGGGGGTCTGGAAACACCATATATTTT. Its protein product is CAIRGSGNTIYF.

V usage is TRBV6-2 or TRBV6-3 and J usage is TRBJ1-6; D is possibly TRBD1 (5 bases). This CDR3 spans 13 amino acids. The V gene's germline CDR1 is MNHEY and CDR2 SVGEGT. Trimming removed 2 bases from V and 6 bases from J, with 5 bases in between. The CDR3 here is CASSYDSNSPLHF. The CDR3 coding sequence is TGTGCCAGCAGTTACGACAGTAATTCACCCCTCCACTTT.

V usage is TRBV28 and J usage is TRBJ1-1, with a tentative D call TRBD1 (6 bases). Trimming took 6 bases from V and 4 from J, leaving 15 bases between them. CDR3 size: 14 residues. Germline CDR1 MDHEN, CDR2 SYDVKM. The chain's CDR3 is CASRAGGGATEAFF. The CDR3 DNA reads TGTGCCAGCAGGGCCGGTGGGGGGGCCACTGAAGCTTTCTTT. Based on the CDR3 plus reference TRBV28 and TRBJ1-1, the full variable domain is DVKVTQSSRYLVKRTGEKVFLECVQDMDHENMFWYRQDPGLGLRLIYFSYDVKMKEKGDIPEGYSVSREKKERFSLILESASTNQTSMYLCASRAGGGATEAFFGQGTRLTVV.

The chain links TRBV6-5 to TRBJ2-7, with a weak D call TRBD1 (5 bases). The germline gives CDR1 MNHEY, CDR2 SVGAGI. This CDR3 spans 15 amino acids. V lost 0 bases and J lost 3, with 12 bases in between. Here the CDR3 DNA reads TGTGCCAGCAGTTACTCGGGGCAGGGAAACTACGAGCAGTACTTC. Translating gives CASSYSGQGNYEQYF.

J is TRBJ2-7 and V is TRBV11-2, with 10 nucleotides matching TRBD2. V was pared by 5 bases and J by 0 bases, with 7 bases of the junction left unmatched. Looked up from germline, CDR1 is SGHAT and CDR2 is FQNNGV. The length of the CDR3 is 16 residues. The CDR3 region is CASSAGLAYSSYEQYF. CDR3 nucleotide sequence: TGTGCCAGCAGCGCGGGACTAGCGTATTCCTCCTACGAGCAGTACTTC.

J is TRBJ2-3 and V is TRBV5-1; 9 bases map to TRBD1. V lost 3 bases, J lost 2 bases, and 4 bases stayed unmatched. This CDR3 is 15 amino acids long. Looked up from germline, CDR1 is SGHRS and CDR2 is YFSETQ. In DNA form, the CDR3 reads TGCGCCAGCAGCTCGGACAGGGGCCCCACAGATACGCAGTATTTT. It yields the protein CASSSDRGPTDTQYF.

Points on this clone: The junction shows a germline mismatch at one end, possibly a read error. This chain joins TRBV18 and TRBJ2-3, with D possibly being TRBD1 (7 bases). Germline lookup yields CDR1 KGHSH and CDR2 LQKENI. The CDR3 runs to 15 residues. DNA of the CDR3: TGTGCCAGCTCAGCGGTCCAGGGGGGCACCGATACGCAGTATTTT. This translates into CASSAVQGGTDTQYF.

This clone has only a few counts. The J gene is TRBJ2-1, the V gene TRBV10-3; 8 nucleotides align to TRBD2. The CDR3 loop spans 16 amino acids. Germline CDR1 ENHRY, CDR2 SYGVKD. The ends lost 2 bases at V and 5 bases at J; junction bases unmatched: 8. The CDR3 spells CAISEPGREGDNEQFF. The CDR3 DNA reads as TGTGCCATCAGTGAGCCGGGTCGGGAGGGGGACAATGAGCAGTTCTTC.

This sequence joins TRBV5-6 and TRBJ2-7; 12 bases fit TRBD2. The germline V gene encodes CDR1 SGHDT and CDR2 YYEEEE. Trimming at V came to 4 bases and at J to 12 bases, leaving 8 bases not matched to a gene. This CDR3 spans 13 amino acids. The chain's CDR3 is CASSRRLAGVPYF. CDR3 bases: TGTGCCAGCAGCCGAAGACTAGCGGGGGTGCCGTACTTC.

The rearrangement links TRBV7-9 to TRBJ1-2; D is unresolved. From germline, CDR1 is SEHNR and CDR2 FQNEAQ (reference sequence). V lost 11 bases and J 5 bases, leaving 21 bases between the germline ends. This CDR3 is built from 14 residues. The CDR3 region is CAATGTSLGYGYTF. CDR3 coding DNA: TGTGCCGCGACCGGTACGAGCCTAGGATATGGCTACACCTTC.

The chain carries TRBV6-5 and TRBJ2-1; 10 bases match TRBD2. CDR1 is MNHEY and CDR2 is SVGAGI in the germline V gene. The CDR3 length is 15 residues. J was trimmed by 8 bases and V by 2 bases; bases with no gene match: 6. The CDR3 DNA is TGTGCCAGCAGTTACAAGCGGGGGGGATTTGATGAGCAGTTCTTC. Residues: CASSYKRGGFDEQFF.

The V and J genes are TRBV10-3 and TRBJ2-2; TRBD1 matches 11 bases. J lost 3 bases, V lost 2 bases, and 5 bases had no gene match. The germline CDR1 and CDR2 sequences are ENHRY and SYGVKD. CDR3 size: 17 residues. This CDR3 is CAISEIGQGAYTGELFF. CDR3 DNA sequence: TGTGCCATCAGTGAGATCGGACAGGGGGCGTACACCGGGGAGCTGTTTTTT.

The rearrangement joins TRBV5-1 to TRBJ1-5; tentative D call: TRBD1 (6 bases). From germline, CDR1 is SGHRS and CDR2 YFSETQ. With 4 bases removed from V and 6 bases from J, the gap between germline ends came to 11 bases. CDR3 size: 13 residues. CDR3 amino acids: CASSVRGGQPQHF. CDR3 DNA sequence: TGCGCCAGCAGCGTAAGAGGGGGTCAGCCCCAGCATTTT. Together with reference TRBV5-1 and TRBJ1-5, the CDR3 gives the full variable domain: KAGVTQTPRYLIKTRGQQVTLSCSPISGHRSVSWYQQTPGQGLQFLFEYFSETQRNKGNFPGRFSGRQFSNSRSEMNVSTLELGDSALYLCASSVRGGQPQHFGDGTRLSIL.

The chain uses TRBV3-1 (or the pseudogene TRBV3-2) and TRBJ1-2; maybe TRBD1 (6 bases). CDR3 length: 19 amino acids. Trimming removed 0 bases at V and 4 bases at J, with 24 bases between. Germline CDR1 LGHDT, CDR2 YNNKEL (reference sequence). The CDR3, as DNA: TGTGCCAGCAGCCAAGATGGGTGGAGTGCTCAGGGGTATGGCTATGGCTACACCTTC. Protein product: CASSQDGWSAQGYGYGYTF.

This clone has more than one count but fewer than ten. This chain joins TRBV10-3 and TRBJ1-1; 8 bases match TRBD1. The germline V gene encodes CDR1 ENHRY and CDR2 SYGVKD. The V gene end was trimmed by 2 bases and the J gene end by 0 bases; junction bases not matched to a gene: 5. CDR3 size: 16 residues. CDR3 loop: CAISEGQGGVNTEAFF. The CDR3 bases are TGTGCCATCAGTGAGGGACAGGGCGGGGTGAACACTGAAGCTTTCTTT.

This rearrangement joins TRBV11-1 to TRBJ2-1; TRBD1 might be the D (5 bases). This CDR3 region has 14 residues. Trimming shortened V by 2 bases and J by 4 bases, and 9 bases separated the two germline ends. CDR1 and CDR2 (germline): SGHAT, FQDESV (reference sequence). CDR3 sequence (DNA): TGTGCCAGCAGCTTACGGCGACAGTACAATGAGCAGTTCTTC. Translating gives CASSLRRQYNEQFF.

The chain is built from TRBV7-9 and TRBJ2-5; D unclear. With 2 bases removed from V and 0 bases from J, the gap between germline ends came to 10 bases. This CDR3 contains 15 residues. CDR1 and CDR2 (germline): SEHNR, FQNEAQ (reference sequence). The CDR3 DNA is TGTGCCAGCAGCTTAACCAGATTCCACCAAGAGACCCAGTACTTC. This encodes CASSLTRFHQETQYF.

J is TRBJ1-2 and V is TRBV7-9, with TRBD1 as a possible D gene (6 bases). The germline gives CDR1 SEHNR, CDR2 FQNEAQ (reference sequence). The CDR3 has 12 residues. Trimming took off 5 bases at V and 12 bases at J, with 16 bases between the two ends. Here the CDR3 reads CASSTDSGVHTF. The CDR3 DNA reads TGTGCCAGCAGCACGGACAGTGGCGTGCACACCTTC.

The chain joins TRBV4-2 to TRBJ2-5; TRBD2 aligns across 7 bases. CDR3 length: 17 residues. V shed 2 bases and J 1 base; nucleotides not matched to a gene: 10. Germline loops: CDR1 LGHNA, CDR2 YNFKEQ. CDR3 protein: CASSQHNGKRGQETQYF. For the CDR3, the DNA is TGTGCCAGCAGCCAACATAATGGGAAGCGGGGCCAAGAGACCCAGTACTTC.

The chain links TRBV19 to TRBJ1-1, with TRBD1 identical over 9 bases. This CDR3 comprises 15 residues. Germline CDR1 is LNHDA and CDR2 is SQIVND (reference sequence). V dropped 9 bases and J dropped 6; count of bases not matched to a gene: 14. The CDR3 sequence is CASSPRVGQGPEAFF. The CDR3 DNA follows: TGTGCCAGCAGTCCGCGTGTGGGACAGGGCCCTGAAGCTTTCTTT.

The chain combines TRBV19 with TRBJ1-1; a possible D gene is TRBD1 (5 bases). Trimming took off 4 bases at V and 3 bases at J, with 15 bases between the two ends. The CDR3 consists of 15 residues. The germline gives CDR1 LNHDA, CDR2 SQIVND (reference sequence). CDR3 bases: TGTGCCAGTAGTACGCCCAGGGCAGGTTACACTGAAGCTTTCTTT. This encodes CASSTPRAGYTEAFF.

This rearrangement joins TRBV5-6 to TRBJ1-3; D might be TRBD1 (6 bases). The germline V gene has CDR1 SGHDT and CDR2 YYEEEE. The germline V and J ends were trimmed by 4 bases and 4 bases, with 12 bases remaining between them. This CDR3 has 14 residues. The DNA for the CDR3 is TGTGCCAGCAGCAGAACAGGGTTCGGAAACACCATATATTTT. This codes for CASSRTGFGNTIYF.

This chain uses TRBV5-4 with TRBJ2-1, with 11 bases lining up with TRBD2. V lost 4 bases to trimming and J lost 0 bases; unmatched junction nucleotides: 0. This CDR3 region has 15 residues. Germline CDR1 is SGHNT and CDR2 is YYREEE (reference sequence). As DNA, the CDR3 is TGTGCCAGCAGCACTAGCGGGGGCTCCTACAATGAGCAGTTCTTC. Translation gives CASSTSGGSYNEQFF.

The J gene is TRBJ2-1, the V gene TRBV5-1; TRBD2 matches at 10 bases. Germline V CDR1 and CDR2: SGHRS, YFSETQ. The CDR3 totals 15 residues. V lost 0 bases and J lost 5; bases outside the gene matches: 2. The CDR3 nucleotides are TGCGCCAGCAGCTTGGTAGGACTAGCGGACAATGAGCAGTTCTTC. Its translation: CASSLVGLADNEQFF.

This sequence joins TRBV7-9 and TRBJ1-1, with 8 bases identical to TRBD1. The CDR3 is 16 residues long. Germline CDR1 reads SEHNR; CDR2 reads FQNEAQ (reference sequence). V lost 2 bases, J lost 1 base, and 6 bases stayed unmatched. The CDR3 sequence: CASSLRPGGSNTEAFF. The CDR3 region has the DNA TGTGCCAGCAGCTTAAGGCCAGGGGGCTCGAACACTGAAGCTTTCTTT. Filled out from reference TRBV7-9 and TRBJ1-1, the complete variable domain reads DTGVSQNPRHKITKRGQNVTFRCDPISEHNRLYWYRQTLGQGPEFLTYFQNEAQLEKSRLLSDRFSAERPKGSFSTLEIQRTEQGDSAMYLCASSLRPGGSNTEAFFGQGTRLTVV.

This clone turned up a few times. The J gene is TRBJ2-2, the V gene TRBV5-4, with D possibly TRBD1 on 6 matching bases. The length of the CDR3 is 13 residues. Trimming left V 3 bases short and J 6 bases short, with 9 bases between. Germline-derived CDR1 and CDR2 are SGHNT and YYREEE (reference sequence). CDR3 loop: CASSSQGSGELFF. The CDR3 DNA sequence: TGTGCCAGCAGCTCACAGGGATCCGGGGAGCTGTTTTTT.

Only one count was recorded for this clone. This rearrangement joins TRBV20-1 to TRBJ2-2; D is unresolved. The germline gives CDR1 DFQATT, CDR2 SNEGSKA (reference sequence). Between the trimmed V and J ends, which lost 3 bases and 6 bases, there was a span of 8 bases. The CDR3 contains 12 residues. The CDR3: CSASPFSGELFF. The CDR3 bases are TGCAGTGCTAGTCCTTTCTCCGGGGAGCTGTTTTTT.

The chain couples TRBV5-5 to TRBJ2-1; weak D call: TRBD2 (6 bases). Germline V CDR1 and CDR2: SGHKS, YYEKEE (reference sequence). The V end lost 1 base, the J end lost 8 bases, and 13 bases lay between the germline ends. The CDR3 covers 14 residues. CDR3 residues: CASSLRGGDHEQFF. CDR3 bases: TGTGCCAGCAGCTTGAGAGGCGGGGACCATGAGCAGTTCTTC. Variable domain in full (rest from reference TRBV5-5 and TRBJ2-1): DAGVTQSPTHLIKTRGQQVTLRCSPISGHKSVSWYQQVLGQGPQFIFQYYEKEERGRGNFPDRFSARQFPNYSSELNVNALLLGDSALYLCASSLRGGDHEQFFGPGTRLTVL.

This clone was seen a handful of times. This chain links TRBV5-1 with TRBJ1-2; 9 bases agree with TRBD1. CDR1 and CDR2 (germline): SGHRS, YFSETQ. This CDR3 is built from 13 residues. Trimming cost V 4 bases and J 7 bases; bases outside gene matches: 5. CDR3 loop: CASSRDREGGYTF. In DNA, the CDR3 is TGCGCCAGCAGCCGGGACAGGGAGGGTGGCTACACCTTC.